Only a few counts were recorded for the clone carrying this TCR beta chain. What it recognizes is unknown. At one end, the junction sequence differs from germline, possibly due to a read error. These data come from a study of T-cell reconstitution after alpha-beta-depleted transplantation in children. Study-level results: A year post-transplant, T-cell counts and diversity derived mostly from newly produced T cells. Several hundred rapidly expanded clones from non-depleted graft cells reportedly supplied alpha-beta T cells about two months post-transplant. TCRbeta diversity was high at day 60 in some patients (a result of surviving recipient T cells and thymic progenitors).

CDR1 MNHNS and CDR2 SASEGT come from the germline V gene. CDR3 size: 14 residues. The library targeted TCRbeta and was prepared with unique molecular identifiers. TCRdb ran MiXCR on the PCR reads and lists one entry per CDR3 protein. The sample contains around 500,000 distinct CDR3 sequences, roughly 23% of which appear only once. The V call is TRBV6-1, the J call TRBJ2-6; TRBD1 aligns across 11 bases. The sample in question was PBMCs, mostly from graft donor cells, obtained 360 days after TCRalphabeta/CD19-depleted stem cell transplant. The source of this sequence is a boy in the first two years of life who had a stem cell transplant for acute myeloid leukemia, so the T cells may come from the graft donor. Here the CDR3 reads CASSHGTGGNVLTF. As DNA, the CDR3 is TGTGCCAGCAGCCACGGGACAGGGGGCAACGTCCTGACTTTC.